Sequencing of this T cell receptor beta chain was carried out in a study of blood T cell repertoires in COVID-19. Study-level background: Acute and convalescent COVID-19 specimens originated in the United States, Italy and Spain. Nucleic acid was either cDNA or gDNA, and it came from T cells, B-cell-depleted T cells, or PBMCs.

As regards this clone: Additional DNA sequences in this sample encode the identical CDR3.

The ends were cut back, 4 bases at V and 1 base at J, with 5 bases in the middle. Germline V gene data show CDR1 as SGDLS and CDR2 as YYNGEE. CDR3 length: 12 residues. Authors' processing steps: Counts of nucleated cells, estimated from reference gene primer amplification, were obtained. Clones were read by immunoSEQ multiplex PCR, and TCRdb kept only the in-frame ones, dropping some. V, J and clone size are those of that table, while D and trimming were read from the DNA. The top ten hold 1.5% to 2% of the sample, which has 65,000 to 80,000 clones, just over 85% seen once. J is TRBJ1-2 and V is TRBV9; no clear D. The TCR originated in a young man with acute or convalescent COVID-19. Sequences were obtained from peripheral blood. CDR3 residues: CASSRDNYGYTF. DNA for the CDR3: TGTGCCAGCAGCAGAGATAACTATGGCTACACCTTC. Variable domain in full (rest from reference TRBV9 and TRBJ1-2): DSGVTQTPKHLITATGQRVTLRCSPRSGDLSVYWYQQSLDQGLQFLIQYYNGEERAKGNILERFSAQQFPDLHSELNLSSLELGDSALYFCASSRDNYGYTFGSGTRLTVV.